This T cell receptor (beta chain) appears in the sequencing data of a study of beta chain features in type 1 diabetes. On this clone: What it recognizes is unknown. This sample includes further DNA sequences coding for the same CDR3.

Reverse transcription of all isolated RNA meant that expressed TCRB transcripts were sequenced. Samples of naive, central memory and regulatory T cells yielded a mean of approximately 3.9 million reads. Sequencing was performed with immunoSEQ multiplex PCR; in TCRdb, only in-frame clones are kept and a portion is missing. The sample lists about 160,000 clones, approximately 7.8% occurring once. General study points: There was a possibility that cDNA sequencing over-represented cells with high TCR expression. The study found moderately but significantly shorter TCRB CDR3s in all four CD4+ subsets of Type 1 diabetes patients.

The V gene's germline CDR1 is MDHEN and CDR2 SYDVKM. There are 15 residues in the CDR3. V shed 7 bases and J 11 bases; nucleotides not matched to a gene: 13. Populations obtained by sorting all exceeded 98% purity. The sequenced material came from central memory CD4+ T cells from blood. This TCR was sampled from a woman in her thirties or forties with type 1 diabetes. The chain couples TRBV28 to TRBJ2-3; the match to TRBD1 covers 12 bases. CDR3 in amino acids: CASKSHGTGGSVQYF. The DNA of the CDR3 is TGTGCCAGCAAGAGTCATGGGACAGGGGGCTCCGTGCAGTATTTT.